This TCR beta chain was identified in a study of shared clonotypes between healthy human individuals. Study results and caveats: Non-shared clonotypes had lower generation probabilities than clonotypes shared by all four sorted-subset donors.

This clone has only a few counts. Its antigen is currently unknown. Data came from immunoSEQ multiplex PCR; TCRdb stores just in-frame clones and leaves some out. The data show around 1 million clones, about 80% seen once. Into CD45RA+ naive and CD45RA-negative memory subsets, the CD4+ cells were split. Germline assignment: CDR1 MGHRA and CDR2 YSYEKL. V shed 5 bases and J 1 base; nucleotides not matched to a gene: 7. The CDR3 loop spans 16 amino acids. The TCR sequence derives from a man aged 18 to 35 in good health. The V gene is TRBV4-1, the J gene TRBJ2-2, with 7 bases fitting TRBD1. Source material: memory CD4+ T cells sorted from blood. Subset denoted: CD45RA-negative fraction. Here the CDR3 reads CASSSEGQMNTGELFF. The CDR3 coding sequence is TGCGCCAGCAGCTCAGAGGGACAGATGAACACCGGGGAGCTGTTTTTT.